The source of this T cell receptor (beta chain) is a study of CD8 T cell repertoires and HIV-1 epitope variants. Study background: Controls included no peptide, Ebola AY9 epitope, and a CMV, EBV, flu pool. The baseline condition was 1M T cells left uncultured. Points from the study as a whole: Of fewer than 10 antigen-specific beta clonotypes, 6 or 7 appeared to cross-react with escape variants.

Turning to this clone: What it binds is unknown.

Assay: immunoSEQ multiplex PCR; the TCRdb copy retains only in-frame clones and omits some. Of tens of thousands of clones detected, over 70% appear once; the ten largest clones hold roughly 25%. Sequencing input: uncultured baseline CD8+ T cells from peripheral blood mononuclear cells (PBMCs). The receptor comes from a male donor with HIV.

The DNA for the CDR3 is TGTGCCAGCAGTGCGGGGTTTGATAGCAATCAGCCCCAGCATTTT. As protein: CASSAGFDSNQPQHF. J is TRBJ1-5 and V is TRBV27; D gene uncertain. Germline lookup yields CDR1 MNHEY and CDR2 SMNVEV (reference sequence). The V gene lost 5 bases and the J gene lost 0 bases, with 11 bases spanning the gap. There are 15 residues in the CDR3.